The clone carrying this T cell receptor (beta chain) came up a few times. Its antigen remains unknown. TCRdb recomputed calls from the RT-PCR reads with MiXCR, one row per CDR3 protein. The top ten clones hold more than 8.5% of a sample with 700,000 to 900,000 distinct CDR3 sequences, about 20% of them seen once. The data stem from a study of response to subunit inactivated influenza vaccine. This CDR3 is 15 amino acids long. V shed 2 bases and J shed 3 bases, with 12 bases lying between them. General observations from the study: There was a suggestion from the authors that each seasonal influenza vaccination recruits few new T cells.

This sequence joins TRBV12-3 or TRBV12-4 and TRBJ2-3; no firm D call. Sequencing was performed on PBMCs from blood, taken about 5 days after vaccination. This sequence was found in a man in his fifties or sixties who received an inactivated influenza vaccine. In nucleotides, the CDR3 is TGTGCCAGCAGTTTAAGCCCTAGATGGACAGATACGCAGTATTTT. Translating it yields CASSLSPRWTDTQYF.